This T cell receptor beta chain is drawn from a study of regulatory T cells in long-lasting Graves disease. Arm-PCR of CDR3 regions and iRepertoire HTBI primers were the basis on which TCR beta libraries were built. A single record per CDR3 protein comes from TCRdb applying MiXCR to the multiplex PCR reads. This repertoire shows 680,000 or so distinct CDR3 sequences, roughly 15% found once; its top ten account for under 20%. CDR3 size: 14 residues. V shed 6 bases and J shed 5 bases, with 16 bases lying between them. Study-wide points: Whereas new patients shared 966 public clonotypes, persistent patients shared more, at 2,741.

Time point specified: newly diagnosed GD, antithyroid drugs for less than 3 months. Construction of the TCR library relied on RNA isolated from PBMCs. In its sample, this clonotype was seen many times. Its specificity is unknown. These data were also filed under a second study, of T cells in Graves' hyperthyroidism and ophthalmopathy. That investigation notes: No progression to ophthalmopathy during 18 months of follow-up defined stable disease. Using 13 V-J features, a model discriminated ophthalmopathy from stable hyperthyroidism.

Sample: peripheral blood mononuclear cells (PBMCs), taken at new diagnosis, from a patient treated with antithyroid drugs. The rearrangement links TRBV12-3 or TRBV12-4 to TRBJ1-1, with a tentative D call TRBD1 (5 bases). This receptor was obtained from a woman aged 25 to 39 with Graves disease. CDR3 sequence: CASSPGLTGTEAFF. In nucleotides, the CDR3 is TGTGCCAGCAGCCCGGGACTGACGGGGACTGAAGCTTTCTTT.